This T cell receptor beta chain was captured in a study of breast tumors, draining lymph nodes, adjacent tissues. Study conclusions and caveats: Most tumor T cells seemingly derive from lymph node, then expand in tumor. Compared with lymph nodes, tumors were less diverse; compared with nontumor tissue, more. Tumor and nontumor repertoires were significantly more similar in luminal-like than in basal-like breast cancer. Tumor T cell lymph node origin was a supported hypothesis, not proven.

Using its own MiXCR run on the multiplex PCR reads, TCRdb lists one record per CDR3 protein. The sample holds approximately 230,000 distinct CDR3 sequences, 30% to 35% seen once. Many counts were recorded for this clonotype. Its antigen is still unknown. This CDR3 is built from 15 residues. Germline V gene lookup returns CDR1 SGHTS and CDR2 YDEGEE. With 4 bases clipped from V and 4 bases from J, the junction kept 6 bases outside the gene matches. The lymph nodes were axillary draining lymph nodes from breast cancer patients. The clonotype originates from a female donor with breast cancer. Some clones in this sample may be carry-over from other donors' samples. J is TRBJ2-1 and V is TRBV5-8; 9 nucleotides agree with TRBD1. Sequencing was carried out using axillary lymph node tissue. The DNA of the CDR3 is TGTGCCAGCAGCCTGGGACAGGGTAGGTACAATGAGCAGTTCTTC. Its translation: CASSLGQGRYNEQFF.